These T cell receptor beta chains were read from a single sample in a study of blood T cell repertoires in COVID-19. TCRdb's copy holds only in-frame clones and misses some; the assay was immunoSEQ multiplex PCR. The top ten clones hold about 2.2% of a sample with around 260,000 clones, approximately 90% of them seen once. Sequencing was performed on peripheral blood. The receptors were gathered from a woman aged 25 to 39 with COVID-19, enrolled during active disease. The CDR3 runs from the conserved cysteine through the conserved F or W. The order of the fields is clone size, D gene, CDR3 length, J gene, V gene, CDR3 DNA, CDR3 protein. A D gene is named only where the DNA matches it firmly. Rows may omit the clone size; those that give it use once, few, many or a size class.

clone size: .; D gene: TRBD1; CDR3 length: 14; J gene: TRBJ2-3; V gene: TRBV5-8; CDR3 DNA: TGTGCCAGCAGCTGGGACAGGGGCGGCTATACGCAGTATTTT; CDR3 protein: CASSWDRGGYTQYF
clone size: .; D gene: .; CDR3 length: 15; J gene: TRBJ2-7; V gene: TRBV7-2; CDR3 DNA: TGTGCCAGCAGCACCCGGCCGGGTAAAGCCTACGAGCAGTACTTC; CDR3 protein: CASSTRPGKAYEQYF
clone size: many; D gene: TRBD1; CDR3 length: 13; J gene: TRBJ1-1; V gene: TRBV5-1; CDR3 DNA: TGCGCCAGCAGCCCCGGGACAGAAGGCGAAGCTTTCTTT; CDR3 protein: CASSPGTEGEAFF
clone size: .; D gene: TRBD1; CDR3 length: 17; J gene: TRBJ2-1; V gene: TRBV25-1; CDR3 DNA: TGTGCCAGCAGTGGGGCGACAGGGGAGAGCTCCTACAATGAGCAGTTCTTC; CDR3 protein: CASSGATGESSYNEQFF
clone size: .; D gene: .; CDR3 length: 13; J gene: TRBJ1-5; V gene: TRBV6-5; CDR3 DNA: TGTGCCAGCAGTTCTTACGGGGGTCAGCCCCAGCATTTT; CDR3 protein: CASSSYGGQPQHF
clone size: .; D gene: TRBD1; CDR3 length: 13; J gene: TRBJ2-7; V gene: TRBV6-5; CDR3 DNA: TGTGCCAGTCACGGTTACAGGGGCGGCGAGCAGTACTTC; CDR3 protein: CASHGYRGGEQYF
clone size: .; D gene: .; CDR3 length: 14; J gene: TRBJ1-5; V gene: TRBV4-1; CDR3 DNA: TGCGCCAGCAGCCAAGGACGGGGGGACCAGCCCCAGCATTTT; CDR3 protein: CASSQGRGDQPQHF
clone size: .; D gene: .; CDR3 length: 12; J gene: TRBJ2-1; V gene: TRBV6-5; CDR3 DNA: TGTGCCAGCACCCGAGGAGACAATGAGCAGTTCTTC; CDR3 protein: CASTRGDNEQFF
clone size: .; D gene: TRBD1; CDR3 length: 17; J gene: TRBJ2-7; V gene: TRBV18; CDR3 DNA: TGTGCCAGCTCATCGTCCCGGGACAGGGGGCGTACAGGCGAGCAGTACTTC; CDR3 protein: CASSSSRDRGRTGEQYF
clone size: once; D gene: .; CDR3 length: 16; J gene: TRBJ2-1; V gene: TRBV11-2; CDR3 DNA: TGTGCCAGCAGCTCCCTAGGACAGAGCTCCTACAATGAGCAGTTCTTC; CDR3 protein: CASSSLGQSSYNEQFF
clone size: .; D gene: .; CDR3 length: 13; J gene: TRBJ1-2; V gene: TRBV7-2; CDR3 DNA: TGTGCCAGCAGCTGGGCAGGGGCGGGTGGCTACACCTTC; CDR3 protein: CASSWAGAGGYTF
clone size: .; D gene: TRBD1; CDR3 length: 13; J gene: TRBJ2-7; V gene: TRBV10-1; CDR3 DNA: TGCGCCACCTCCGGGACAGTACCCTACGAGCAGTACTTC; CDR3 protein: CATSGTVPYEQYF
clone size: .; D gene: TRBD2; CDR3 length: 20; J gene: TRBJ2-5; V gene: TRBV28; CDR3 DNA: TGTGCCAGCAGTTTACCCGGGACTAGCGGGAGTTTGTTTAAGGTAGAGACCCAGTACTTC; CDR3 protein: CASSLPGTSGSLFKVETQYF
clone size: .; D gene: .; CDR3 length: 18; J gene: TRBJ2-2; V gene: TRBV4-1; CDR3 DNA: TGCGCCAGCAGCCAAGTCTTCCGAGGCAGGGGGAACACCGGGGAGCTGTTTTTT; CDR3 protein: CASSQVFRGRGNTGELFF
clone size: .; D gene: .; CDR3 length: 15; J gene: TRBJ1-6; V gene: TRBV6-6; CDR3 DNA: TGTGCCAGCAGTTACTCCGGGGAGATAAATTCACCCCTCCACTTT; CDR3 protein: CASSYSGEINSPLHF
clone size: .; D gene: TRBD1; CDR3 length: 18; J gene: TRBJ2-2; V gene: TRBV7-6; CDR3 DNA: TGTGCCAGCAGCGACATTCCCCCGGGACAGACCTTCACCGGGGAGCTGTTTTTT; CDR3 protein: CASSDIPPGQTFTGELFF
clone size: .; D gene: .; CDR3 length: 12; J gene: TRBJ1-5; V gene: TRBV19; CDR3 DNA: TGTGCCAGTACCAAGACAGGCCAGCCCCAGCATTTT; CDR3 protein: CASTKTGQPQHF
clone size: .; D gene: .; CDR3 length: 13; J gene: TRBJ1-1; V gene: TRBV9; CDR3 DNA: TGTGCCAGCAGCGTCGGTGGTTACGCTGAAGCTTTCTTT; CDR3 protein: CASSVGGYAEAFF
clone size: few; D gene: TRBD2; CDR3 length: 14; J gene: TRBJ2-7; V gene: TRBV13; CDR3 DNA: TGTGCCAGCAGCTCTGCGGCGGGAGCACAGGAGCAGTACTTC; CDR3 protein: CASSSAAGAQEQYF
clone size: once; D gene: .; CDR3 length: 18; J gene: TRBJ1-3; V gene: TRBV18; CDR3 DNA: TGTGCCAGCTCAGGATTAACGAGGGAGCAACTCTCTGGAAACACCATATATTTT; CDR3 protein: CASSGLTREQLSGNTIYF
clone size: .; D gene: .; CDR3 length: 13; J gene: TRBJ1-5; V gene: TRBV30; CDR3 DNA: TGTGCCTGGAGTCCCGAGAGAGATCAGCCCCAGCATTTT; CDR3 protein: CAWSPERDQPQHF
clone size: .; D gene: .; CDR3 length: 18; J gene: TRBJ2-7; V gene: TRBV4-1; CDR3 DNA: TGCGCCAGCAGCCAGTCTCCCAGTTCTGGGCAGATCTCCTACGAGCAGTACTTC; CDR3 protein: CASSQSPSSGQISYEQYF
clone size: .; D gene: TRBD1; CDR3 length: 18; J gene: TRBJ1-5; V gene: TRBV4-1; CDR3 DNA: TGCGCCAGCAGCCAAGTTGGACAGGACCCGAGATGCAATCAGCCCCAGCATTTT; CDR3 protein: CASSQVGQDPRCNQPQHF
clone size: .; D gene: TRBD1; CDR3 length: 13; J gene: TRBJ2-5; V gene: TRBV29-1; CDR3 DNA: TGCAGCGAAGGGACAGGGGGAGGTGAGACCCAGTACTTC; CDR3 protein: CSEGTGGGETQYF
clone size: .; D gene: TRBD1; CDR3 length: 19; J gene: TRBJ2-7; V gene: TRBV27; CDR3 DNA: TGTGCCAGCAGTAACAAGATTGGACAGGGGCAGAAGATTCCCTACGAGCAGTACTTC; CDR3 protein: CASSNKIGQGQKIPYEQYF
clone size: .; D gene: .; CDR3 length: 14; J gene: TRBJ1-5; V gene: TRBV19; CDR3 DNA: TGTGCCAGTAGTATCCGGGACACCGGGCAGCCCCAGCATTTT; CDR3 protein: CASSIRDTGQPQHF
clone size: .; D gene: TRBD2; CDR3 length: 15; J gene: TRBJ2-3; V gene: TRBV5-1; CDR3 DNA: TGCGCCAGCAGTTGGACTAGCGGAGGCACAGATACGCAGTATTTT; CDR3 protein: CASSWTSGGTDTQYF
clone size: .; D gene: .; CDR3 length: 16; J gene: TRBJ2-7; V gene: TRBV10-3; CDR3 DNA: TGTGCCATCAGTGAGTCGAAGGCAGGTGGCTCCTACGAGCAGTACTTC; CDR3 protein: CAISESKAGGSYEQYF
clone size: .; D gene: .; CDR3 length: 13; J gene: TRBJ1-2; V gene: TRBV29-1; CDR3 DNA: TGCAGCGTTGAACCCGGACAGCGCTATGGCTACACCTTC; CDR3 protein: CSVEPGQRYGYTF
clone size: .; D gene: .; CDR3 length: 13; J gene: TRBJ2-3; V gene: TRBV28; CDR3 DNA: TGTGCCAGCAGCCCTCCGATTGGGGGGACGCAGTATTTT; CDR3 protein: CASSPPIGGTQYF
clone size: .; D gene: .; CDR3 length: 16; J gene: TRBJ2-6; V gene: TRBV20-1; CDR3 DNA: TGCAGTGCTAGTGGCGGTTCGATCTCTGGGGCCAACGTCCTGACTTTC; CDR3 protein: CSASGGSISGANVLTF
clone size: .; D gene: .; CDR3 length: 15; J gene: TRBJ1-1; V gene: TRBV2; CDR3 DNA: TGTGCCAGCAGTAATACCGGGACAAGGGGAACTGAAGCTTTCTTT; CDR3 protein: CASSNTGTRGTEAFF
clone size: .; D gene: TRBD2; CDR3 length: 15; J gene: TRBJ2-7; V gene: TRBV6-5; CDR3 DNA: TGTGCCAGCAGCCCCGGACTAGCGGGCCCCTACGAGCAGTACTTC; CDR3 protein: CASSPGLAGPYEQYF
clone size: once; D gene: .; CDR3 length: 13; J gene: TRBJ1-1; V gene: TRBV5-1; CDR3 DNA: TGCGCCAGCAGCTTGGCAGGAACCGCCGAAGCTTTCTTT; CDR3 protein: CASSLAGTAEAFF
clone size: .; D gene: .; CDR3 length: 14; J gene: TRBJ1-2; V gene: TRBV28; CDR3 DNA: TGTGCCAGCAGTTTTACCGGGGGACCCTATGGCTACACCTTC; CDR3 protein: CASSFTGGPYGYTF
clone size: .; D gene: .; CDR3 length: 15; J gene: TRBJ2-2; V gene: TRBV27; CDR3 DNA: TGTGCCAGCAGCCAGGGACTGAAAAACACCGGGGAGCTGTTTTTT; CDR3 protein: CASSQGLKNTGELFF
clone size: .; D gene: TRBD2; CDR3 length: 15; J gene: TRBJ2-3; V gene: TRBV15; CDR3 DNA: TGTGCCACCAGCACTAGACTAGCCAACGCAGATACGCAGTATTTT; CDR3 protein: CATSTRLANADTQYF
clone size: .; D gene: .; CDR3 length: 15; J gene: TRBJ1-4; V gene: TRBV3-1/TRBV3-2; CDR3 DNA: TGTGCCAGCAGTTTACAGGGTTGGGCTAATGAAAAACTGTTTTTT; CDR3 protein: CASSLQGWANEKLFF
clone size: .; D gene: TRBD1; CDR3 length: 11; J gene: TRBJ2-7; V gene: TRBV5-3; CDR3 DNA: TGTGCCAGGGACAGGGCCCACGAGCAGTACTTC; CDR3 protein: CARDRAHEQYF
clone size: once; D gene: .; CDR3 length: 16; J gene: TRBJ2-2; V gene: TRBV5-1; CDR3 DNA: TGCGCCAGCAGCTTGATGGGCAGACCGAACACCGGGGAGCTGTTTTTT; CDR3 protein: CASSLMGRPNTGELFF
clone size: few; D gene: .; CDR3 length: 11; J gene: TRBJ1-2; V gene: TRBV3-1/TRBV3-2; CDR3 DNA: TGTGCCAGCAGCCACGGGGATGGCTACACCTTC; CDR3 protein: CASSHGDGYTF
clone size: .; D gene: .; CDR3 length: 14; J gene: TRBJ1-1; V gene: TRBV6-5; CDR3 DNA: TGTGCCAGCAGTCCCAGGCCTCGGAACACTGAAGCTTTCTTT; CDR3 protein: CASSPRPRNTEAFF
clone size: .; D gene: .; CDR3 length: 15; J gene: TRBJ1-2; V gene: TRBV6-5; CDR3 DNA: TGTGCCAGCGCATCTAGGCAGACTCCTAACTATGGCTACACCTTC; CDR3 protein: CASASRQTPNYGYTF
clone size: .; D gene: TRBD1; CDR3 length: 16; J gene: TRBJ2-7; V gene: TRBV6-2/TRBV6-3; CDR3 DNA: TGTGCCAGCAGTTTGCCACGGGACAGGGGGCTGGAAGAGCAGTACTTC; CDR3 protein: CASSLPRDRGLEEQYF
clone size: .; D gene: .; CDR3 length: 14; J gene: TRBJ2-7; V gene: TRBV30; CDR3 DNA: TGTGCCTGGAGTGTAGGACGGGGTTCGGACGAGCAGTACTTC; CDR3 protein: CAWSVGRGSDEQYF
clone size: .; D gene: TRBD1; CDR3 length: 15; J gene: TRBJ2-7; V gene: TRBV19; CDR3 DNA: TGTGCCAGTAGTATGGGCAGGGGGCCTTCCTACGAGCAGTACTTC; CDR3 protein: CASSMGRGPSYEQYF
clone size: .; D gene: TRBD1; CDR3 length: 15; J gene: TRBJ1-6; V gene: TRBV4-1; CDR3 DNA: TGCGCCAGCAGCCTCCGGGACAGGGGTGATTCACCCCTCCACTTT; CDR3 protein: CASSLRDRGDSPLHF
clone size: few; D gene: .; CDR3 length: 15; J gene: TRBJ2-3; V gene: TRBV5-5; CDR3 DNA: TGTGCCAGCAGCTTGTCTCTACCTAGCACAGATACGCAGTATTTT; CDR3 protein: CASSLSLPSTDTQYF
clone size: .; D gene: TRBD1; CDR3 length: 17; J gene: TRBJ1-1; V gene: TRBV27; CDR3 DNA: TGTGCCAGCAGTCGATTCCTTATTAACACAGGGGTAACTGAAGCTTTCTTT; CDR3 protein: CASSRFLINTGVTEAFF
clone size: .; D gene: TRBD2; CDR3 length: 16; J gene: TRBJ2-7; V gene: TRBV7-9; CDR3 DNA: TGTGCCAGCAGCTTAGCCCTAGCGGGAGCCGGGGACGAGCAGTACTTC; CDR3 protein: CASSLALAGAGDEQYF
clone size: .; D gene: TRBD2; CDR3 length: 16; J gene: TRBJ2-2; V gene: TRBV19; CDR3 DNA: TGTGCCAGTAGTCCTGGACTAGCGGGCTACACCGGGGAGCTGTTTTTT; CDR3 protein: CASSPGLAGYTGELFF
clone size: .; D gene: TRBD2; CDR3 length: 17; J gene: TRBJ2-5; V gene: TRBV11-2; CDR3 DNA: TGTGCCAGCAGCTCTTCGACTAGCGGGGCGTACCAAGAGACCCAGTACTTC; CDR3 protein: CASSSSTSGAYQETQYF
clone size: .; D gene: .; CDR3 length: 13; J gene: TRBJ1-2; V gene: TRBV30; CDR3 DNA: TGTGCCTGGAGTCAACGGGGGTCCCATGGCTACACCTTC; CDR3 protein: CAWSQRGSHGYTF